The 11 T cell receptor beta chains below come from one sample, sequenced in a study of T cell responses to AZD1222 COVID-19 vaccine (dated by TCRdb to the early 2020s). Taken with the paper, the label for time point translates to: baseline before first vaccination. Sample treatment or condition, as interpreted from the label and publication: meningococcal conjugate vaccine given as trial control. The receptor library was made with the immunoSEQ multiplex PCR assay. In TCRdb, the immuneACCESS table is reduced to in-frame sequences with V and J assigned. These tables do not hold every clone; where another copy was compared, an unresolved V gene accounts for under half, and the others remain unexplained. This sample lists over 100,000 clones; approximately 86% were detected once. 10% to 15% of the sample is held by the ten biggest clonotypes. Sample: peripheral blood, taken on day 0 of MenACWY control vaccination. These receptors were taken from an adult in good health.

The chain links TRBV11-3 to TRBJ2-3, with TRBD2 identical over 7 bases. V trimming: 4 bases; J trimming: 2 bases; junction bases outside the gene matches: 12. Germline CDR1 reads SGHNT; CDR2 reads YENEEA. The CDR3 loop spans 17 amino acids. The DNA for the CDR3 is TGTGCCAGCAGCTCAAGCGGGCTAGCGGATATCACAGATACGCAGTATTTT. It is translated as CASSSSGLADITDTQYF. Looking up the rest from reference TRBV11-3 and TRBJ2-3 gives the full variable domain: EAGVVQSPRYKIIEKKQPVAFWCNPISGHNTLYWYLQNLGQGPELLIRYENEEAVDDSQLPKDRFSAERLKGVDSTLKIQPAELGDSAVYLCASSSSGLADITDTQYFGPGTRLTVL.

This clone was counted once. The rearrangement joins TRBV2 to TRBJ2-1; D possibly uses TRBD1 or TRBD2 (6 bases each). The CDR3 runs 13 residues. Trimming took 6 bases from V and 2 from J, leaving 8 bases between them. Germline V CDR1 and CDR2: SNHLY, FYNNEI. CDR3 DNA sequence: TGTGCCAGCAGGGAGGGGGCCTACAATGAGCAGTTCTTC. This sequence encodes CASREGAYNEQFF.

There are a few counts of this clone. This sequence joins TRBV4-1 and TRBJ1-2; D might be TRBD1 (6 bases). This CDR3 spans 15 amino acids. Looked up from germline, CDR1 is MGHRA and CDR2 is YSYEKL. V was shortened by 2 bases and J by 5 bases, with 15 bases between the two germline ends. CDR3 in DNA: TGCGCCAGCAGCCAAACCACCGGGACATATTATGGCTACACCTTC. This gives the protein CASSQTTGTYYGYTF.

The rearrangement joins TRBV9 to TRBJ1-3; D is unclear. V was shortened by 0 bases and J by 0 bases, with 10 bases between the two germline ends. CDR1 SGDLS and CDR2 YYNGEE come from the germline V gene. This CDR3 spans 16 amino acids. The CDR3 bases are TGTGCCAGCAGCGTAGGCGCCAGAATCTCTGGAAACACCATATATTTT. Translating it yields CASSVGARISGNTIYF.

This clone was recorded only once. The V gene is TRBV5-1, the J gene TRBJ2-1; 9 bases map to TRBD2. This CDR3 has 14 residues. V shed 7 bases and J 5 bases; nucleotides not matched to a gene: 7. In germline, CDR1 is SGHRS, CDR2 YFSETQ. This CDR3 is CASGRAGGNNEQFF. The CDR3, as DNA: TGCGCCAGCGGACGGGCGGGAGGGAACAATGAGCAGTTCTTC.

The chain uses TRBV11-2 and TRBJ1-2; D may be TRBD1 (6 bases). CDR1 is SGHAT, CDR2 FQNNGV, per germline. With 2 bases removed from V and 3 bases from J, the gap between germline ends came to 25 bases. There are 19 residues in the CDR3. The CDR3 sequence is CASSLSPQPPGHLHYGYTF. Written as DNA, the CDR3 is TGTGCCAGCAGCTTATCTCCTCAGCCGCCGGGACACCTCCACTATGGCTACACCTTC.

The V and J genes are TRBV4-1 and TRBJ1-5; TRBD1 is a possible D gene (5 bases). The germline V and J ends were trimmed by 0 bases and 7 bases, with 10 bases remaining between them. Germline V gives CDR1 MGHRA, CDR2 YSYEKL. This CDR3 has 14 amino acids. CDR3 DNA sequence: TGCGCCAGCAGCCAAGAAATCAGGGCACAGCCCCAGCATTTT. This codes for CASSQEIRAQPQHF.

The chain recombines TRBV19 with TRBJ1-5; 8 positions agree with TRBD1. Germline loops: CDR1 LNHDA, CDR2 SQIVND (reference sequence). Trimming took 5 bases from V and 6 from J; bases not matched to a gene: 12. CDR3 length: 16 amino acids. The CDR3 sequence is CASSFWTGRTGQPQHF. In nucleotides, the CDR3 is TGTGCCAGTAGTTTCTGGACAGGGAGGACCGGTCAGCCCCAGCATTTT.

The CDR3 DNA is TGTGCCAGCAGCTTGGTCGGGGTAGGGTCACCCCTCCACTTT. Residues: CASSLVGVGSPLHF. The chain carries TRBV5-4 and TRBJ1-6; no definite D call. The germline gives CDR1 SGHNT, CDR2 YYREEE (reference sequence). This CDR3 contains 14 residues. The germline V and J ends were trimmed by 0 bases and 10 bases, with 11 bases remaining between them.

The V gene is TRBV28, the J gene TRBJ1-5; TRBD1 matches at 10 bases. Germline V gives CDR1 MDHEN, CDR2 SYDVKM. Trimming removed 3 bases from V and 6 bases from J; junction bases left unmatched: 8. The CDR3 consists of 16 residues. The CDR3 coding sequence is TGTGCCAGCAGTTTTGAGACAGGGGGCGCAGGTCAGCCCCAGCATTTT. Translation gives CASSFETGGAGQPQHF.

The chain combines TRBV7-9 with TRBJ1-1, with D perhaps matching TRBD1 (6 bases). Trimming removed 6 bases from V and 7 bases from J, with 12 bases in between. The length of the CDR3 is 12 residues. Germline CDR1 and CDR2: SEHNR and FQNEAQ (reference sequence). This chain's CDR3 is CASSSDSFEAFF. CDR3 DNA: TGTGCCAGCAGTTCGGACAGCTTTGAAGCTTTCTTT.